A selection of T cell receptor beta chains follows, all from one sample in a study of identical twins. TCRdb processed the 5' RACE reads anew with MiXCR; each CDR3 protein has one entry. Among under 300,000 distinct CDR3 sequences listed, over 13% were seen once. Sequencing input: memory (CD45RO+) T cells sorted from blood. The receptors come from a woman under 30 in good health. The CDR3 runs from the conserved cysteine through the conserved F or W. The D gene is left open where the match is weak.

D	V	CDR3
.	TRBV15	CATSRDKGLGVEQYF
.	TRBV29-1	CSVGSDINIAISPQHF
.	TRBV5-1	CASSLSQREQYF
TRBD2	TRBV20-1	CSANPLRGEQETQYF
.	TRBV7-9	CASSLGGGRGKLFF
.	TRBV7-2	CASSLVTSLNTEAFF
TRBD1	TRBV5-1	CASSFGTGVGYGYTF
.	TRBV6-1	CASRFRTGRDEQYF
.	TRBV18	CASSPPDLATNNEQFF
.	TRBV2	CASGQTGELFF
.	TRBV25-1	CASSGNLYEQYF